This T cell receptor beta chain was profiled in a study of blood T cells in healthy people across ages. The CDR3 is 16 amino acids. V shed 3 bases and J 9 bases; nucleotides not matched to a gene: 14. CDR1 and CDR2 (germline): DFQATT, SNEGSKA (reference sequence). Using a J-beta primer mix together with a sample-barcoded 5' primer, a second PCR was run for roughly 7 to 12 cycles. Every sample produced at least 3 million CDR3-containing paired-end reads. TCRdb ran MiXCR on the 5' RACE reads and lists one entry per CDR3 protein. The sample comprises about 1 million distinct CDR3 sequences, 40% to 45% of which are singletons, and approximately 20% rests with the top ten.

Sequenced material: blood. The receptor comes from a woman between 55 and 75 years old in good health. The rearrangement links TRBV20-1 to TRBJ2-1, with 10 bases that match TRBD2. In DNA, the CDR3 is TGCAGTGCTAGGAGTCTGGCGAGGCTAGCGGGAGTTGAGCAGTTCTTC. As protein: CSARSLARLAGVEQFF.